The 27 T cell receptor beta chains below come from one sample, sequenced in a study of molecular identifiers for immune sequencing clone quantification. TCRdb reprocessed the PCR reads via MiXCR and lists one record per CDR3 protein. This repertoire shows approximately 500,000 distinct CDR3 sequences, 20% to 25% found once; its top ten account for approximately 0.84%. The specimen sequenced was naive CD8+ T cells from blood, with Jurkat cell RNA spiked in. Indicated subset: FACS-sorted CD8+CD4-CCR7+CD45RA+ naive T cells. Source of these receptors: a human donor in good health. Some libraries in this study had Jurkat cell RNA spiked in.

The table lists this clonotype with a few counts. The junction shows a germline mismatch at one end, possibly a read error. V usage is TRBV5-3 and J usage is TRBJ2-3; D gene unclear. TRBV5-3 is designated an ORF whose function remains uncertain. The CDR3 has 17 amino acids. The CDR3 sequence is CASSLELSLGIWDTQYF. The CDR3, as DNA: TGTGCCAGCAGCTTGGAACTTTCGCTGGGGATCTGGGATACGCAGTATTTT.

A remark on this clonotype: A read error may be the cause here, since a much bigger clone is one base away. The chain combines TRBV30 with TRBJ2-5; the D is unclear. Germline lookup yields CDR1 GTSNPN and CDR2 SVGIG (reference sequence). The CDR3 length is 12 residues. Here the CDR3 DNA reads TGTGCCTGGGGGGTATGGCAAGAGACCCGGTACTTC. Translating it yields CAWGVWQETRYF.

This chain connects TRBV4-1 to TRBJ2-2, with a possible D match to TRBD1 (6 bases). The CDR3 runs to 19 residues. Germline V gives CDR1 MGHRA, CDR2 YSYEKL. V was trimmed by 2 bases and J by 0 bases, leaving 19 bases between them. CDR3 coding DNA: TGCGCCAGCAGCCAACCGATCCCAGGACAGTCTACGAACACCGGGGAGCTGTTTTTT. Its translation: CASSQPIPGQSTNTGELFF.

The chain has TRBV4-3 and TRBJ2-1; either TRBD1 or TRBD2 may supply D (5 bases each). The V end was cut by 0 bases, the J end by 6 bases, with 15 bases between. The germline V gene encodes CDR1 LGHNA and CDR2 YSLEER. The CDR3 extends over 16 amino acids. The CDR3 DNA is TGCGCCAGCAGCCAAGATGGGGGTGGGGGATGCAATGAGCAGTTCTTC. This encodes CASSQDGGGGCNEQFF.

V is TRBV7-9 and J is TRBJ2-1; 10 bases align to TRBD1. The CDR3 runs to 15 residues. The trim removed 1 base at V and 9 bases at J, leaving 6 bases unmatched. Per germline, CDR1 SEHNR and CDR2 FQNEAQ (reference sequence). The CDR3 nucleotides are TGTGCCAGCAGCTTAGGACAGGGGGCCGTCGTTGAGCAGTTCTTC. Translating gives CASSLGQGAVVEQFF.

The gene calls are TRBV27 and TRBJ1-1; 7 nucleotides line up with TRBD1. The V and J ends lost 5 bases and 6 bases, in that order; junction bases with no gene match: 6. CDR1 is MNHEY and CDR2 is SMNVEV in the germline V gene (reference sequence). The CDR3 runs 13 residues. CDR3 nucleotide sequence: TGTGCCAGCAGTACGACAGGGTACGCTGAAGCTTTCTTT. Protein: CASSTTGYAEAFF.

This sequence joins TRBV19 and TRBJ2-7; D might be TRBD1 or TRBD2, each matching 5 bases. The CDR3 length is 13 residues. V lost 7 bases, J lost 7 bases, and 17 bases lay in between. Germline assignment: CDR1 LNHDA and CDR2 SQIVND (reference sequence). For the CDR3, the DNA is TGTGCCAGTAATGAGGGACCCTCCTCGGAGCAGTACTTC. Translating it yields CASNEGPSSEQYF.

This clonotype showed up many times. The CDR3 DNA reads as TGTGCCAGCAGGCCCTTTGAAGGATTCTACGAGCAGTACTTC. Its protein product is CASRPFEGFYEQYF. The V and J genes are TRBV6-5 and TRBJ2-7; D is uncertain. The CDR3 runs to 14 residues. Deletions cut 6 bases from V and 3 bases from J, with 15 bases between. Looked up from germline, CDR1 is MNHEY and CDR2 is SVGAGI.

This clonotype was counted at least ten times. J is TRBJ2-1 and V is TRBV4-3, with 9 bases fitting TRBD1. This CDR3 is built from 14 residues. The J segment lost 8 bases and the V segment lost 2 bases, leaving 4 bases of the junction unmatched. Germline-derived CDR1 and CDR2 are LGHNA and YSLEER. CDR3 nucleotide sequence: TGCGCCAGCAGCCAAAGGGACAGGGTGCATGAGCAGTTCTTC. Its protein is CASSQRDRVHEQFF.

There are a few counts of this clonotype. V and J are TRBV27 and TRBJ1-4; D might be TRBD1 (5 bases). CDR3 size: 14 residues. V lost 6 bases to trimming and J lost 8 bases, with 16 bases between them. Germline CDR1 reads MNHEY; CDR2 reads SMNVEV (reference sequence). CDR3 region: CASRTGLSGEKLFF. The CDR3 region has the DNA TGTGCCAGCAGAACGGGACTCTCGGGAGAAAAACTGTTTTTT.

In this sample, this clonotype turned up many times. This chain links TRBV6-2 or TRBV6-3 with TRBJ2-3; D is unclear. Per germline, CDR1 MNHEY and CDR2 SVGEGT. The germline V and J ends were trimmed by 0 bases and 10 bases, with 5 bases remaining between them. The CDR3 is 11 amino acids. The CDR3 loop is CASSYSVSQYF. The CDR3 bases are TGTGCCAGCAGTTACTCGGTCTCGCAGTATTTT.

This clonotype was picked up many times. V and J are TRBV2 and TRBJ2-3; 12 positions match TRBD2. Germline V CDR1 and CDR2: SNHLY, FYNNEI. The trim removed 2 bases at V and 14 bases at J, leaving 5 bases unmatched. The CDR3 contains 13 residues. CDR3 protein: CASSELAGGPAYF. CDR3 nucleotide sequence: TGTGCCAGCAGTGAACTAGCGGGAGGGCCGGCGTATTTT. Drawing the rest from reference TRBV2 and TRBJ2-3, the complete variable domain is EPEVTQTPSHQVTQMGQEVILRCVPISNHLYFYWYRQILGQKVEFLVSFYNNEISEKSEIFDDQFSVERPDGSNFTLKIRSTKLEDSAMYFCASSELAGGPAYFGPGTRLTVL.

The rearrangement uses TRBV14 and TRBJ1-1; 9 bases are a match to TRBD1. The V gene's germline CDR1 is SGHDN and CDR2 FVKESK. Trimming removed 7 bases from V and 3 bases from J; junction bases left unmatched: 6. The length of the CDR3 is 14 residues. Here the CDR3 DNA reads TGTGCCAGCACGCGATGGACAGGGGACACTGAAGCTTTCTTT. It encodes CASTRWTGDTEAFF.

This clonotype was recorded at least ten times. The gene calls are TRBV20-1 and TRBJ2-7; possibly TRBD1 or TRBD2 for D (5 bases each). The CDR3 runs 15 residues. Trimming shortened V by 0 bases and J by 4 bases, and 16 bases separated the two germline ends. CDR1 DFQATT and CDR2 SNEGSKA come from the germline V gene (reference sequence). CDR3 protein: CSARDLMGVGYEQYF. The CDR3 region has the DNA TGCAGTGCTAGAGATCTCATGGGGGTTGGGTACGAGCAGTACTTC.

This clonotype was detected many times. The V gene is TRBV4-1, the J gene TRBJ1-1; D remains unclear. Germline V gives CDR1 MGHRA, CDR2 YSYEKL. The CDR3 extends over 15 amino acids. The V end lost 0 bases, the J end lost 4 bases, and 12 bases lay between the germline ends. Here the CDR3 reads CASSQDFGVSTEAFF. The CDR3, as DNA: TGCGCCAGCAGCCAAGATTTTGGGGTGAGCACTGAAGCTTTCTTT.

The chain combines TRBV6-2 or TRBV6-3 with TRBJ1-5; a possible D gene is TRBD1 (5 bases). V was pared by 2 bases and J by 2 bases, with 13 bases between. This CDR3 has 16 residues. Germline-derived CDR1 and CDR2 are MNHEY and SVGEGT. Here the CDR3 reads CASSYGQPGRNQPQHF. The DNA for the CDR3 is TGTGCCAGCAGTTACGGGCAGCCGGGGCGCAATCAGCCCCAGCATTTT.

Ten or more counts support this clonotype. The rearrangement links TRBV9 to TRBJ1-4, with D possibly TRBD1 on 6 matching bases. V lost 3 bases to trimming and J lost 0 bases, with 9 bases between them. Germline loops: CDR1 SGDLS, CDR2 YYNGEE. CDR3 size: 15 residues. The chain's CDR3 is CASSAEGATNEKLFF. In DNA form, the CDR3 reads TGTGCCAGCAGCGCGGAGGGGGCAACTAATGAAAAACTGTTTTTT. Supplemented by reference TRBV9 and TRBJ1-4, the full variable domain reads DSGVTQTPKHLITATGQRVTLRCSPRSGDLSVYWYQQSLDQGLQFLIQYYNGEERAKGNILERFSAQQFPDLHSELNLSSLELGDSALYFCASSAEGATNEKLFFGSGTQLSVL.

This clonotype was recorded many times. The CDR3 loop is CASSLALGTYYEQYF. CDR3 sequence (DNA): TGTGCCAGCAGCTTAGCGCTTGGCACCTACTACGAGCAGTACTTC. The chain links TRBV7-9 to TRBJ2-7; D gene uncertain. The germline V gene has CDR1 SEHNR and CDR2 FQNEAQ (reference sequence). The V gene lost 0 bases and the J gene lost 3 bases, with 12 bases spanning the gap. This CDR3 comprises 15 residues.

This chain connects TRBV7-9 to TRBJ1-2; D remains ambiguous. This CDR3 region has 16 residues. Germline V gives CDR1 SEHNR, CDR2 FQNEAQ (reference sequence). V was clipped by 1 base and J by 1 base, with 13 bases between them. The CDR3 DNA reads TGTGCCAGCAGCTTAGGAGAAAGCTGGGTTAACTATGGCTACACCTTC. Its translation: CASSLGESWVNYGYTF.

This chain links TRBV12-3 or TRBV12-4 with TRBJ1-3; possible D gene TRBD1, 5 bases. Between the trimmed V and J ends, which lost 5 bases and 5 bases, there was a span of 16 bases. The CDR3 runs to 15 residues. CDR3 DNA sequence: TGTGCCAGCAGTCCTTCCGGGACGGGAAGAAACACCATATATTTT. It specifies CASSPSGTGRNTIYF.

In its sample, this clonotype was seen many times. The CDR3 sequence: CAWSVLSSTDTQYF. Written as DNA, the CDR3 is TGTGCCTGGAGTGTACTTAGTAGCACAGATACGCAGTATTTT. The chain is built from TRBV30 and TRBJ2-3, with D unresolved. The germline V and J ends were trimmed by 0 bases and 0 bases, with 7 bases remaining between them. Germline lookup yields CDR1 GTSNPN and CDR2 SVGIG (reference sequence). The CDR3 has 14 residues.

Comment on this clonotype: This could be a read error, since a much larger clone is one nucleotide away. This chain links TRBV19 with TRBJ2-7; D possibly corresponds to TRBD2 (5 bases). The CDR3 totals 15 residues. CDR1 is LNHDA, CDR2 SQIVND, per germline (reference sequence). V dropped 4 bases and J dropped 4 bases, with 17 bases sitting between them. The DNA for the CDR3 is TGTGCCAGTAGTAGCGGGCCCCGGCTCGGTTACGAGCAGTACTTC. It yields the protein CASSSGPRLGYEQYF.

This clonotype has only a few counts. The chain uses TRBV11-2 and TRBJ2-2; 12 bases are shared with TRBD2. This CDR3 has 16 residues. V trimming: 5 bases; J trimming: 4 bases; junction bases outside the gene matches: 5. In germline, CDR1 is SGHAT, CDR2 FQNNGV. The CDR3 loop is CASSLRLAGATGELFF. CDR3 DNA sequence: TGTGCCAGCAGCCTCCGACTAGCGGGAGCCACCGGGGAGCTGTTTTTT.

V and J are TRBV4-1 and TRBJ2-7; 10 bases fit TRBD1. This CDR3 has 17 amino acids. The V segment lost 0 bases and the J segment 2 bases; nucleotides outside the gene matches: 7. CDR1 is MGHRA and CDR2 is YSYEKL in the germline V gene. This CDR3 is CASSQERPGQGTYEQYF. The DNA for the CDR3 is TGCGCCAGCAGCCAAGAACGCCCGGGACAGGGGACCTACGAGCAGTACTTC.

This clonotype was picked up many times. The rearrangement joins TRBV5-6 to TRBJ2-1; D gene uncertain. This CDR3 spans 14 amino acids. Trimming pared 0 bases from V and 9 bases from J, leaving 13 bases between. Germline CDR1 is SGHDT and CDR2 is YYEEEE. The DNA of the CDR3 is TGTGCCAGCAGCTTGGGGCAGGTTCTCGGTGAGCAGTTCTTC. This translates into CASSLGQVLGEQFF.

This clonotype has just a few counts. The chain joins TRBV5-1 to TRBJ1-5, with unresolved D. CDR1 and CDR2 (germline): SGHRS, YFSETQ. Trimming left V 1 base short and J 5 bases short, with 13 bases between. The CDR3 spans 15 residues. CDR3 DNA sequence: TGCGCCAGCAGCTTGTCGTGGGGAGGAGATCAGCCCCAGCATTTT. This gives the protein CASSLSWGGDQPQHF.

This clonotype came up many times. The CDR3 nucleotides are TGCAGTGGGGGCGCGGGAAGCTCCTACGAGCAGTACTTC. Protein: CSGGAGSSYEQYF. This chain connects TRBV20-1 to TRBJ2-7; D possibly corresponds to TRBD2 (6 bases). This CDR3 region has 13 residues. Trimming left V 7 bases short and J 0 bases short, with 13 bases between. Germline loops: CDR1 DFQATT, CDR2 SNEGSKA (reference sequence).